The 20 T cell receptor beta chains listed next were all sequenced from one sample in a study of blood T cells in healthy people across ages. Alongside a J-beta primer mix, a sample-barcoded 5' primer served in a second PCR lasting roughly 7 to 12 cycles. TCRdb re-called the 5' RACE reads through MiXCR, storing one row per CDR3 protein. The sample holds roughly 410,000 distinct CDR3 sequences; 52% are singletons and the top ten take under 65%. The sample taken for sequencing was blood. Receptors originate from a man in his sixties in good health.

This rearrangement joins TRBV14 to TRBJ1-1; D is ambiguous. Germline V gene lookup returns CDR1 SGHDN and CDR2 FVKESK. The V gene lost 5 bases and the J gene lost 1 base, with 8 bases spanning the gap. This CDR3 is 13 amino acids long. CDR3 sequence: CASSKTANTEAFF. In nucleotides, the CDR3 is TGTGCCAGCAGCAAAACGGCGAACACTGAAGCTTTCTTT.

This rearrangement joins TRBV30 to TRBJ1-1, with TRBD1 matching over 10 bases. With 0 bases clipped from V and 10 bases from J, the junction kept 11 bases outside the gene matches. CDR3 length: 15 residues. Germline lookup yields CDR1 GTSNPN and CDR2 SVGIG (reference sequence). This CDR3 is CAWSVRGQGHRRAFF. The DNA for the CDR3 is TGTGCCTGGAGTGTAAGGGGACAGGGGCACCGGAGAGCTTTCTTT.

The rearrangement joins TRBV20-1 to TRBJ2-7; D is unresolved. Deletions cut 8 bases from V and 5 bases from J, with 13 bases between. In germline, CDR1 is DFQATT, CDR2 SNEGSKA (reference sequence). The CDR3 consists of 11 residues. CDR3 residues: CSTFNVHEQYF. The CDR3 DNA reads as TGCAGTACCTTCAACGTCCACGAGCAGTACTTC.

On this clonotype: A much larger clone lies a single base off, so this may be a read error. The chain links TRBV7-3 to TRBJ2-7; 8 positions agree with TRBD2. The CDR3 has 15 amino acids. V dropped 0 bases and J dropped 7; count of bases not matched to a gene: 8. Germline CDR1 and CDR2: SGHTA and FQGTGA. This CDR3 is CASSLTRGGYNEQYF. CDR3 in DNA: TGTGCCAGCAGCTTAACCCGGGGGGGCTACAATGAGCAGTACTTC.

The chain combines TRBV27 with TRBJ1-2; tentatively, D is TRBD1 (6 bases). With 3 bases removed from V and 7 bases from J, the gap between germline ends came to 15 bases. This CDR3 is 14 amino acids long. Germline V gene sequence: CDR1 MNHEY, CDR2 SMNVEV (reference sequence). Written as DNA, the CDR3 is TGTGCCAGCAGTTTTGGGGGGGCGGAATTTGGCTACACCTTC. Residues: CASSFGGAEFGYTF.

This clonotype has just a few counts. CDR3 in amino acids: CASSQDASGRAYNEQFF. DNA of the CDR3: TGCGCCAGCAGCCAAGATGCCAGCGGGAGGGCCTACAATGAGCAGTTCTTC. The V gene is TRBV4-3, the J gene TRBJ2-1, with TRBD2 matching over 10 bases. The CDR3 contains 17 residues. V shed 0 bases, J shed 2 bases, and the junction held 4 bases outside the gene matches. Germline CDR1 reads LGHNA; CDR2 reads YSLEER.

The chain couples TRBV12-3 or TRBV12-4 to TRBJ2-3; D unclear. The V gene lost 6 bases and the J gene lost 5 bases, with 12 bases spanning the gap. The CDR3 sequence is 13 residues long. For the CDR3, the DNA is TGTGCCAGCAGACGTTCGGCTAGAGATACGCAGTATTTT. It codes for CASRRSARDTQYF.

The CDR3 sequence: CASSPTRGLAGDNEQFF. CDR3 DNA: TGTGCCAGCAGCCCCACACGAGGACTAGCGGGAGACAATGAGCAGTTCTTC. The rearrangement uses TRBV7-2 and TRBJ2-1, with 13 bases matching TRBD2. CDR1 and CDR2 (germline): SGHTA, FQGNSA. V gave up 5 bases and J gave up 5 bases; unmatched junction bases: 9. The CDR3 is 17 residues long.

The chain uses TRBV15 and TRBJ2-1, with 8 bases that match TRBD2. Looked up from germline, CDR1 is LNHNV and CDR2 is YYDKDF (reference sequence). This CDR3 is 17 amino acids long. With V trimmed by 1 base and J by 7 bases, 12 bases remained unmatched. The CDR3 DNA reads TGTGCCACCAGCAGAGCCCCCGGACTACCGGGGGGGAATGAGCAGTTCTTC. It yields the protein CATSRAPGLPGGNEQFF.

The J gene is TRBJ1-6, the V gene TRBV25-1; D is unclear. The V end lost 5 bases, the J end lost 8 bases, and 16 bases lay between the germline ends. The CDR3 spans 15 residues. Germline V gene sequence: CDR1 MGHDK, CDR2 SYGVNS. The CDR3 bases are TGTGCCAGCAGTCCCCACAAGGGCGGGGATTCACCCCTCCACTTT. Its translation: CASSPHKGGDSPLHF.

This clonotype was counted only a few times. This chain connects TRBV29-1 to TRBJ2-5; D is undetermined. V lost 7 bases and J 2 bases, leaving 11 bases between the germline ends. This CDR3 has 12 amino acids. Germline CDR1 and CDR2: SQVTM and ANQGSEA. CDR3 protein: CSAGDRQETQYF. CDR3 bases: TGCAGCGCAGGAGATAGGCAAGAGACCCAGTACTTC.

This clonotype was counted only a few times. The chain combines TRBV5-1 with TRBJ1-4; 7 bases match TRBD1. This CDR3 has 15 amino acids. Germline CDR1 is SGHRS and CDR2 is YFSETQ. V lost 3 bases and J lost 4; bases outside the gene matches: 6. DNA of the CDR3: TGCGCCAGCAGCTCGGAACAGGGGATTAATGAAAAACTGTTTTTT. Translating gives CASSSEQGINEKLFF.

This clonotype was picked up one time. One junction end does not reproduce the germline sequence, and a read error may be involved. The chain combines TRBV7-2 with TRBJ1-1; no reliable D call. This CDR3 spans 14 amino acids. The germline V gene encodes CDR1 SGHTA and CDR2 FQGNSA. This CDR3 reads CASSLVRGYTKAFF. CDR3 nucleotides: TGTGCCAGCAGCTTAGTTAGAGGGTACACTAAAGCTTTCTTT.

Turning to this clonotype: At one end, the junction sequence differs from germline, possibly due to a read error. The CDR3 DNA reads as TGCGCCAGCAGCCAACTCCAGGGCGTATACACTGAAGCTTTCTTT. This encodes CASSQLQGVYTEAFF. This rearrangement joins TRBV3-1 to TRBJ1-1, with D perhaps matching TRBD1 (5 bases). CDR1 and CDR2 (germline): LGHDT, YNNKEL (reference sequence). The CDR3 contains 15 residues.

The chain carries TRBV28 and TRBJ1-6; TRBD1 aligns across 8 bases. The CDR3 loop spans 15 amino acids. Per the germline V gene, CDR1 is MDHEN and CDR2 is SYDVKM. Trimming removed 5 bases from V and 7 bases from J; junction bases left unmatched: 7. As DNA, the CDR3 is TGTGCCAGCAGTGAGGCGACAGGGGTCAATTCACCCCTCCACTTT. Protein: CASSEATGVNSPLHF. Full variable domain (missing parts from reference TRBV28 and TRBJ1-6): DVKVTQSSRYLVKRTGEKVFLECVQDMDHENMFWYRQDPGLGLRLIYFSYDVKMKEKGDIPEGYSVSREKKERFSLILESASTNQTSMYLCASSEATGVNSPLHFGNGTRLTVT.

Of note for this clonotype: A much more abundant neighbour one base away suggests this may be a read error. This is likely a read error, given that the CDR3 carries no conserved phenylalanine or tryptophan at its end. The J gene is TRBJ2-7, the V gene TRBV4-3, with D uncertain. Germline loops: CDR1 LGHNA, CDR2 YSLEER. Trimming took off 2 bases at V and 6 bases at J, with 11 bases between the two ends. The CDR3 runs 13 residues. CDR3 in amino acids: CASSQIRAGEQYI. The CDR3, as DNA: TGCGCCAGCAGCCAAATAAGGGCAGGCGAGCAGTACATC.

This clonotype was seen repeatedly, ten times or more. J is TRBJ1-2 and V is TRBV6-2 or TRBV6-3; possibly TRBD1 for D (6 bases). This CDR3 region has 12 residues. V lost 6 bases and J 4 bases, leaving 9 bases between the germline ends. The V gene's germline CDR1 is MNHEY and CDR2 SVGEGT. The CDR3 bases are TGTGCCAGCAGCCCGGACAGCTATGGCTACACCTTC. Translating it yields CASSPDSYGYTF.

The V gene is TRBV6-1, the J gene TRBJ2-1, with 11 positions matching TRBD2. CDR3 length: 17 amino acids. V was pared by 1 base and J by 5 bases, with 7 bases of the junction left unmatched. The germline V gene encodes CDR1 MNHNS and CDR2 SASEGT. The CDR3 here is CASSEVGGTSGNNEQFF. The CDR3 DNA follows: TGTGCCAGCAGTGAAGTTGGGGGGACTAGCGGTAACAATGAGCAGTTCTTC.

The chain is built from TRBV12-3 or TRBV12-4 and TRBJ2-1, with D uncertain. The CDR3 runs 15 residues. Trimming removed 1 base at V and 8 bases at J, with 15 bases between. In nucleotides, the CDR3 is TGTGCCAGCAGTTTAGGCGGACCAAGCGTGGATGAGCAGTTCTTC. It translates to CASSLGGPSVDEQFF.

This chain's CDR3 is CASSDFPGDTEAFF. CDR3 in DNA: TGTGCCAGCAGTGACTTCCCAGGGGACACTGAAGCTTTCTTT. J is TRBJ1-1 and V is TRBV6-4; D is perhaps TRBD1 (6 bases). Germline V gives CDR1 MRHNA, CDR2 SNTAGT. V lost 1 base and J 3 bases, leaving 9 bases between the germline ends. The length of the CDR3 is 14 residues.